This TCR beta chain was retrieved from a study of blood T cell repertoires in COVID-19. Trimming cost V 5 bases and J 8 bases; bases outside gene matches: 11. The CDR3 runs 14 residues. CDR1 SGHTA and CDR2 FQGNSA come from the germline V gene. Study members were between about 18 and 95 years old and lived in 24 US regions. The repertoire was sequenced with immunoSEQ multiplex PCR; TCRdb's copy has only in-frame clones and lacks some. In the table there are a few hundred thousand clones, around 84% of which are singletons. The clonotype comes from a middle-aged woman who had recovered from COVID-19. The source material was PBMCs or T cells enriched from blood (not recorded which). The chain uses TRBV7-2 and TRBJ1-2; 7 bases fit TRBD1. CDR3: CASSPGTAVGGYTF. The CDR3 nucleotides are TGTGCCAGCAGCCCCGGGACAGCAGTAGGCGGCTACACCTTC.